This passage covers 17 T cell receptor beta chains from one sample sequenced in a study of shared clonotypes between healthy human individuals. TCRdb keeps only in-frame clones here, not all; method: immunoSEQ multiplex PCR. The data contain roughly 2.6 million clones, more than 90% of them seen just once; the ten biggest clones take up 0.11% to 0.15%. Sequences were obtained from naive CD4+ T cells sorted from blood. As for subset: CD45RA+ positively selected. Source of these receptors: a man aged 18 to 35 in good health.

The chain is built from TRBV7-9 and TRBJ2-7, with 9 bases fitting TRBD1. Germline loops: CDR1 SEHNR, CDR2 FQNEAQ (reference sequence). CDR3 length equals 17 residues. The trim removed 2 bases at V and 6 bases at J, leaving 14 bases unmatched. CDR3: CASSLSPRPTGGSEQYF. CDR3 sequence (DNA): TGTGCCAGCAGCTTATCACCCCGGCCGACAGGGGGAAGCGAGCAGTACTTC. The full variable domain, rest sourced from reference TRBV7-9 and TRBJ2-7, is DTGVSQNPRHKITKRGQNVTFRCDPISEHNRLYWYRQTLGQGPEFLTYFQNEAQLEKSRLLSDRFSAERPKGSFSTLEIQRTEQGDSAMYLCASSLSPRPTGGSEQYFGPGTRLTVT.

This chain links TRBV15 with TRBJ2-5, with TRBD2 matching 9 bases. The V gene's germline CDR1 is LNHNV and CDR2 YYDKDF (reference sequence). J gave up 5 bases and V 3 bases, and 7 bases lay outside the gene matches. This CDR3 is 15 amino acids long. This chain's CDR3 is CATSRGGLARETQYF. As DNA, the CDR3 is TGTGCCACCAGCAGGGGGGGACTAGCACGGGAGACCCAGTACTTC. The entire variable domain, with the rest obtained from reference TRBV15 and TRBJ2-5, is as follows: DAMVIQNPRYQVTQFGKPVTLSCSQTLNHNVMYWYQQKSSQAPKLLFHYYDKDFNNEADTPDNFQSRRPNTSFCFLDIRSPGLGDTAMYLCATSRGGLARETQYFGPGTRLLVL.

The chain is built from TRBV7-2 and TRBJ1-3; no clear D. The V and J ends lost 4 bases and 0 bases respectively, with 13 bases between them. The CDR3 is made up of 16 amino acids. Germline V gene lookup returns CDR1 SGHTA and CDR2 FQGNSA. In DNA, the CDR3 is TGTGCCAGCAGCTCGCAGGTCGGGGTCTCTGGAAACACCATATATTTT. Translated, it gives CASSSQVGVSGNTIYF. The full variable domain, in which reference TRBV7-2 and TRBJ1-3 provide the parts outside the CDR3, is GAGVSQSPSNKVTEKGKDVELRCDPISGHTALYWYRQSLGQGLEFLIYFQGNSAPDKSGLPSDRFSAERTGGSVSTLTIQRTQQEDSAVYLCASSSQVGVSGNTIYFGEGSWLTVV.

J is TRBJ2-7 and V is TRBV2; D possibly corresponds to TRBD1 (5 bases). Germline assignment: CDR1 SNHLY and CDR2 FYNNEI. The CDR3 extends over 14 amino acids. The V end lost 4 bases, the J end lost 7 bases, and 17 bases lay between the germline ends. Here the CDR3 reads CASSGTRSSREQYF. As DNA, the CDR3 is TGTGCCAGCAGTGGGACACGGAGTTCGCGGGAGCAGTACTTC.

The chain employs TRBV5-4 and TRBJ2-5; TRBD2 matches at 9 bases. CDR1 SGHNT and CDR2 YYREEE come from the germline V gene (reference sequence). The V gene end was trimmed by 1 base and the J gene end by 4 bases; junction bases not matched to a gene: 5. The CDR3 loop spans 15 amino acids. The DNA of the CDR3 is TGTGCCAGCAGCTTGCGGCTAGCGGGACGAGAGACCCAGTACTTC. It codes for CASSLRLAGRETQYF.

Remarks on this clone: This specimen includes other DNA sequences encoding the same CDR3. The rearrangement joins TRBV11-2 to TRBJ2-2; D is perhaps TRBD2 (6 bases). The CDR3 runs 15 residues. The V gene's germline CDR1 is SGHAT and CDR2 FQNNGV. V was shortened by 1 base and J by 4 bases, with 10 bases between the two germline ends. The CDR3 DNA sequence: TGTGCCAGCAGCTTAGCCGGGAGTGGCACCGGGGAGCTGTTTTTT. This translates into CASSLAGSGTGELFF.

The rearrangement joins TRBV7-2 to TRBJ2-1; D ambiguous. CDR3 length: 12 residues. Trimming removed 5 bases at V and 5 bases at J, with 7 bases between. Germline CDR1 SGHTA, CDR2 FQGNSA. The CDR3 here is CASSLWNNEQFF. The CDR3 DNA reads TGTGCCAGCAGCCTTTGGAACAATGAGCAGTTCTTC.

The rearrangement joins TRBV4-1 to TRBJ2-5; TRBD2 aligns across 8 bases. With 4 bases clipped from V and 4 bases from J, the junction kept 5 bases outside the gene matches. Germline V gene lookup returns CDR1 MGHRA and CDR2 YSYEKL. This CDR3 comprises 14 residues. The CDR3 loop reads CASSPGGFTETQYF. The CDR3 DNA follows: TGCGCCAGCAGCCCGGGGGGGTTTACAGAGACCCAGTACTTC.

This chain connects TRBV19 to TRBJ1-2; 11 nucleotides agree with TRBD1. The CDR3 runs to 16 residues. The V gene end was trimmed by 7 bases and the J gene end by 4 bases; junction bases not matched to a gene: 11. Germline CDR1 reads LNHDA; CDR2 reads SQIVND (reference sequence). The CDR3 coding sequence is TGTGCCAGTATCGATTCGCGGGGACAGGGGGTCTATGGCTACACCTTC. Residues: CASIDSRGQGVYGYTF.

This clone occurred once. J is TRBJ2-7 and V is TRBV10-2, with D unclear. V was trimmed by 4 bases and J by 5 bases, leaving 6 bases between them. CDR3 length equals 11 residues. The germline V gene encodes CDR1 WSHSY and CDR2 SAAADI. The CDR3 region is CASSVGDEQYF. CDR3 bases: TGCGCCAGCAGTGTTGGGGACGAGCAGTACTTC.

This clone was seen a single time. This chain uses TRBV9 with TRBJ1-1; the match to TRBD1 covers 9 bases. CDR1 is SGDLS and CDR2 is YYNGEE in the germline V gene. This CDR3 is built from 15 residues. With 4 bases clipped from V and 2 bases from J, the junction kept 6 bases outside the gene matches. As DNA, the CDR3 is TGTGCCAGCAGCCCGAGGGGACAGGGAAACACTGAAGCTTTCTTT. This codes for CASSPRGQGNTEAFF.

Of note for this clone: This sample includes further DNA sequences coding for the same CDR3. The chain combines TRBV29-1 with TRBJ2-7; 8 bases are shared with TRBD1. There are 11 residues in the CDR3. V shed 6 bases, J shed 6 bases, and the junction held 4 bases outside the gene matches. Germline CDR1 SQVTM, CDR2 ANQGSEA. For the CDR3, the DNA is TGCAGCGTCGGACAGGGTCGCGAGCAGTACTTC. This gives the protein CSVGQGREQYF.

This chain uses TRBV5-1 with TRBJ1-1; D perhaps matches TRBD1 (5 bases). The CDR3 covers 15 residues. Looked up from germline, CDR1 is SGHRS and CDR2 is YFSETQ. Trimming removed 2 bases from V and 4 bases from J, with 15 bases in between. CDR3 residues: CASSFGLGGGTEAFF. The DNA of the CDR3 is TGCGCCAGCAGCTTCGGCTTGGGCGGGGGCACTGAAGCTTTCTTT.

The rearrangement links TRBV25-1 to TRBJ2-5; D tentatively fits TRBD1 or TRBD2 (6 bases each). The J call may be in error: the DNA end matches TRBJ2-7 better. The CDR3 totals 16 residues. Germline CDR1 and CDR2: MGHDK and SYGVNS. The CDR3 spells CASSPHGGLSSYEQYF. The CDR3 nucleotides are TGTGCCAGCAGCCCCCATGGGGGGCTGAGCTCCTACGAGCAGTACTTC.

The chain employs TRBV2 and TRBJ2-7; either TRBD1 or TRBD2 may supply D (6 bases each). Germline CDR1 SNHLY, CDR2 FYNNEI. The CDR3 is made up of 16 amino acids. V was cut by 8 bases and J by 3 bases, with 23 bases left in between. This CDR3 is CASRERGLLGSYEQYF. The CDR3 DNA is TGTGCCAGCCGCGAGAGGGGGTTGCTCGGGAGCTACGAGCAGTACTTC.

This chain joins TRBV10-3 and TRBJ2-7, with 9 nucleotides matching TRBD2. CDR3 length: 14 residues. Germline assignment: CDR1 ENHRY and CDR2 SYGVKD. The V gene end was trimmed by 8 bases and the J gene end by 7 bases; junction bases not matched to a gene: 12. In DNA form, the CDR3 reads TGTGCCATCGGTTCCAGCGGGAGGAGAGGGGAGCAGTACTTC. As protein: CAIGSSGRRGEQYF.

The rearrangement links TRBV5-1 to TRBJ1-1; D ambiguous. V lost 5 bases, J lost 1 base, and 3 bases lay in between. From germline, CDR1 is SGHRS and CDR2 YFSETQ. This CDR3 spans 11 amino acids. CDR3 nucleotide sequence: TGCGCCAGCAGAAAGAACACTGAAGCTTTCTTT. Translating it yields CASRKNTEAFF. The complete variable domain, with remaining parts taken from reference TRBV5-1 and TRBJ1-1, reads KAGVTQTPRYLIKTRGQQVTLSCSPISGHRSVSWYQQTPGQGLQFLFEYFSETQRNKGNFPGRFSGRQFSNSRSEMNVSTLELGDSALYLCASRKNTEAFFGQGTRLTVV.